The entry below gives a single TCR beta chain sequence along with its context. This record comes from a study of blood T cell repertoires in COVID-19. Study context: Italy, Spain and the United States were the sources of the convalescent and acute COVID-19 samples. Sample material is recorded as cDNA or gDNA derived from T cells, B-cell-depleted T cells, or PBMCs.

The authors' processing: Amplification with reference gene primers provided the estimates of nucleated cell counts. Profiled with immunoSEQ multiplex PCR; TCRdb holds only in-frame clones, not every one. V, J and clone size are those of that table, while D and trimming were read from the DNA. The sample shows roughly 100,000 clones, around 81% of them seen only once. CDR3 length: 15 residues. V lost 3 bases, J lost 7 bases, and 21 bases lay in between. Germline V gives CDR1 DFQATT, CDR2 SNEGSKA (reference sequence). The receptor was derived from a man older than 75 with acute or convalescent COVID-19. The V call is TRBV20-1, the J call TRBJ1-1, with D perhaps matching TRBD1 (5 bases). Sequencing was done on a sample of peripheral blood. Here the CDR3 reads CSASPGLPTSDEAFF. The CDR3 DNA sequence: TGCAGTGCTAGTCCAGGGCTTCCCACCTCCGATGAAGCTTTCTTT.